These 22 T cell receptor beta chains share one sample of origin, sequenced in a study of long-term antiretroviral therapy in people with HIV. Runs used v3.0 of the immunoSEQ assay and were done at survey level. TCRdb keeps only in-frame clones here, not all; method: immunoSEQ multiplex PCR. The profile shows 40,000 or so clones, around nine tenths of them singletons. Sequenced here: unsorted PBMCs, sampled just before starting antiretroviral therapy. Receptor source: a woman between 18 and 30 years old with HIV.

This rearrangement joins TRBV11-3 to TRBJ2-5; D is unresolved. Trimming removed 4 bases at V and 1 base at J, with 13 bases between. Per the germline V gene, CDR1 is SGHNT and CDR2 is YENEEA. The length of the CDR3 is 15 residues. CDR3 bases: TGTGCCAGCAGCTCTCCCGCCGCGCTCCAAGAGACCCAGTACTTC. Translation: CASSSPAALQETQYF.

This chain links TRBV6-6 with TRBJ1-2; TRBD1 is a possible D gene (5 bases). This CDR3 spans 13 amino acids. Trimming took off 4 bases at V and 8 bases at J, with 14 bases between the two ends. The germline V gene encodes CDR1 MNHNY and CDR2 SVGAGI (reference sequence). CDR3 loop: CASSFMRAGGYTF. As DNA, the CDR3 is TGTGCCAGCAGTTTTATGAGGGCAGGGGGCTACACCTTC.

The chain uses TRBV13 and TRBJ2-2, with 15 bases identical to TRBD2. The CDR3 is 16 residues long. Germline-derived CDR1 and CDR2 are PRHDT and FYEKMQ (reference sequence). Trimming at V came to 5 bases and at J to 6 bases, leaving 4 bases not matched to a gene. CDR3 sequence reads: CASSGLAGGPSGELFF. CDR3 DNA: TGTGCCAGCAGCGGACTAGCGGGAGGGCCTTCCGGGGAGCTGTTTTTT.

The genes are TRBV28 and TRBJ2-7; D is possibly TRBD1 (7 bases). Germline-derived CDR1 and CDR2 are MDHEN and SYDVKM. Trimming shortened V by 4 bases and J by 6 bases, and 13 bases separated the two germline ends. The CDR3 sequence is 13 residues long. CDR3 protein: CASSYNQGGEQYF. The CDR3 DNA sequence: TGTGCCAGCAGTTACAATCAGGGGGGCGAGCAGTACTTC.

The chain is built from TRBV18 and TRBJ2-2; D is unclear. The CDR3 covers 13 residues. Germline V gene sequence: CDR1 KGHSH, CDR2 LQKENI. Trimming pared 3 bases from V and 9 bases from J, leaving 11 bases between. Written as DNA, the CDR3 is TGTGCCAGCTCACCGATCAATCTTTGGGAGCTGTTTTTT. Residues: CASSPINLWELFF.

The chain uses TRBV28 and TRBJ2-7; no clear D. CDR3 size: 13 residues. V was pared by 2 bases and J by 3 bases, with 8 bases between. Germline lookup yields CDR1 MDHEN and CDR2 SYDVKM. The CDR3 bases are TGTGCCAGCAGTTTAGAAATGGGCTACGAGCAGTACTTC. It is translated as CASSLEMGYEQYF.

This rearrangement joins TRBV4-3 to TRBJ2-2; 10 bases fit TRBD2. The CDR3 has 18 amino acids. The V and J ends lost 0 bases and 7 bases, in that order; junction bases with no gene match: 11. The V gene's germline CDR1 is LGHNA and CDR2 YSLEER. For the CDR3, the DNA is TGCGCCAGCAGCCAAGACGTTCTAGCGGGAGTAGGGGTCGGGGAGCTGTTTTTT. This translates into CASSQDVLAGVGVGELFF.

The chain carries TRBV6-6 and TRBJ1-5, with D perhaps matching TRBD1 (5 bases). CDR1 and CDR2 from the germline V gene are MNHNY and SVGAGI (reference sequence). This CDR3 has 14 amino acids. Trimming left V 8 bases short and J 7 bases short, with 18 bases between. CDR3 DNA: TGTGCCAGCGCGGGGGTAACTAGGGGCCAGCCCCAGCATTTT. Translating gives CASAGVTRGQPQHF.

Relative to its sample, this clone is medium-sized. The chain recombines TRBV6-5 with TRBJ1-2, with D tentatively TRBD1 (5 bases). The V gene's germline CDR1 is MNHEY and CDR2 SVGAGI. The length of the CDR3 is 13 residues. Trimming took 5 bases from V and 7 from J, leaving 14 bases between them. The CDR3 sequence: CASSLGQAGGYTF. In DNA form, the CDR3 reads TGTGCCAGCAGTCTAGGACAAGCTGGTGGCTACACCTTC.

J is TRBJ1-2 and V is TRBV19; 9 nucleotides agree with TRBD1. The germline V gene has CDR1 LNHDA and CDR2 SQIVND (reference sequence). V lost 5 bases and J lost 4; bases outside the gene matches: 5. The CDR3 loop spans 14 amino acids. CDR3 amino acids: CASSVEDRGYGYTF. The CDR3 nucleotides are TGTGCCAGTAGTGTGGAGGACAGGGGCTATGGCTACACCTTC.

The CDR3 sequence: CASSPGTANTQETQYF. The CDR3 region has the DNA TGTGCCAGCAGCCCTGGGACAGCTAACACACAAGAGACCCAGTACTTC. The chain joins TRBV5-5 to TRBJ2-5; 7 positions match TRBD1. The V segment lost 4 bases and the J segment 2 bases; nucleotides outside the gene matches: 11. The CDR3 totals 16 residues. Germline-derived CDR1 and CDR2 are SGHKS and YYEKEE (reference sequence).

The V gene is TRBV28, the J gene TRBJ1-5; D is unresolved. This CDR3 has 13 amino acids. V lost 3 bases and J lost 3, with 6 bases in between. The germline V gene has CDR1 MDHEN and CDR2 SYDVKM. The CDR3 region is CASSFQDNQPQHF. Here the CDR3 DNA reads TGTGCCAGCAGTTTCCAAGACAATCAGCCCCAGCATTTT. Together with reference TRBV28 and TRBJ1-5, the CDR3 gives the full variable domain: DVKVTQSSRYLVKRTGEKVFLECVQDMDHENMFWYRQDPGLGLRLIYFSYDVKMKEKGDIPEGYSVSREKKERFSLILESASTNQTSMYLCASSFQDNQPQHFGDGTRLSIL.

J is TRBJ2-7 and V is TRBV6-1; D unresolved. Trimming took 4 bases from V and 0 from J, leaving 10 bases between them. Germline values: CDR1 MNHNS, CDR2 SASEGT. The CDR3 spans 14 residues. This chain's CDR3 is CASSVETVSYEQYF. The CDR3, as DNA: TGTGCCAGCAGTGTAGAGACCGTCTCCTACGAGCAGTACTTC.

The chain recombines TRBV11-2 with TRBJ2-7; 11 positions agree with TRBD2. The junction had 7 bases not matched to a gene; V was cut back by 6 bases and J by 3 bases. This CDR3 has 15 residues. CDR1 and CDR2 from the germline V gene are SGHAT and FQNNGV. The CDR3 DNA sequence: TGTGCCAGCAGTTCACACCTAGCGGGAGGCTACGAGCAGTACTTC. Translating gives CASSSHLAGGYEQYF.

This clone was observed a single time. V is TRBV14 and J is TRBJ1-2, with unresolved D. CDR1 is SGHDN and CDR2 is FVKESK in the germline V gene. The length of the CDR3 is 15 residues. The V end lost 4 bases, the J end lost 7 bases, and 19 bases lay between the germline ends. DNA for the CDR3: TGTGCCAGCAGCCCGGCCGGGATCTCCAAAGGTGGCTACACCTTC. Translated: CASSPAGISKGGYTF.

The V and J genes are TRBV19 and TRBJ2-3; 9 bases are a match to TRBD2. In germline, CDR1 is LNHDA, CDR2 SQIVND (reference sequence). V was pared by 6 bases and J by 7 bases, with 11 bases of the junction left unmatched. The CDR3 extends over 15 amino acids. The CDR3 DNA sequence: TGTGCCAGTAGCCTTAGCGCGGGAGGGCCCCATACGCAGTATTTT. This sequence encodes CASSLSAGGPHTQYF.

V usage is TRBV14 and J usage is TRBJ1-3, with 7 nucleotides matching TRBD1. CDR1 is SGHDN and CDR2 is FVKESK in the germline V gene. J gave up 0 bases and V 6 bases, and 14 bases lay outside the gene matches. This CDR3 has 18 residues. CDR3 nucleotides: TGTGCCAGCAGTTACAGGGGAGCGCCCATCTTCTCTGGAAACACCATATATTTT. It encodes CASSYRGAPIFSGNTIYF.

There are a few counts of this clone. The chain employs TRBV27 and TRBJ2-2; TRBD2 matches at 11 bases. The CDR3 extends over 16 amino acids. The V and J ends lost 5 bases and 4 bases, in that order; junction bases with no gene match: 6. Germline-derived CDR1 and CDR2 are MNHEY and SMNVEV (reference sequence). The CDR3, as DNA: TGTGCCAGCAGTCCCTTGCTAGCGGGAGGCACCGGGGAGCTGTTTTTT. Amino acids: CASSPLLAGGTGELFF.

This clone was detected a few times. In DNA form, the CDR3 reads TGTGCCATCAGTCCGGACAAGACTCTCTATGGCTACACCTTC. This codes for CAISPDKTLYGYTF. The chain carries TRBV10-3 and TRBJ1-2; D might be TRBD1 (5 bases). This CDR3 has 14 amino acids. Germline assignment: CDR1 ENHRY and CDR2 SYGVKD. Trimming shortened V by 5 bases and J by 4 bases, and 14 bases separated the two germline ends.

This sequence joins TRBV4-1 and TRBJ2-2; 9 bases fit TRBD1. Per the germline V gene, CDR1 is MGHRA and CDR2 is YSYEKL. The CDR3 covers 14 residues. Germline trimming cut 7 bases from V and 4 bases from J; bases unmatched to any gene: 4. The DNA for the CDR3 is TGCGCCAGCACCGGACAGGGGTTCACCGGGGAGCTGTTTTTT. Translating it yields CASTGQGFTGELFF.

This CDR3 reads CASSSQTGPPNEKLFF. CDR3 bases: TGTGCCAGCAGCTCCCAAACAGGGCCCCCTAATGAAAAACTGTTTTTT. V and J are TRBV5-4 and TRBJ1-4; perhaps TRBD1 as D (6 bases). The CDR3 spans 16 residues. V dropped 3 bases and J dropped 3 bases, with 15 bases sitting between them. CDR1 and CDR2 (germline): SGHNT, YYREEE (reference sequence).

V gene TRBV7-3 combines with J gene TRBJ2-2; no clear D gene. The V gene's germline CDR1 is SGHTA and CDR2 FQGTGA. V dropped 5 bases and J dropped 7 bases, with 8 bases sitting between them. This CDR3 has 12 amino acids. As DNA, the CDR3 is TGTGCCAGCAGCCACCCGGTCGGGGAGCTGTTTTTT. Translating gives CASSHPVGELFF.